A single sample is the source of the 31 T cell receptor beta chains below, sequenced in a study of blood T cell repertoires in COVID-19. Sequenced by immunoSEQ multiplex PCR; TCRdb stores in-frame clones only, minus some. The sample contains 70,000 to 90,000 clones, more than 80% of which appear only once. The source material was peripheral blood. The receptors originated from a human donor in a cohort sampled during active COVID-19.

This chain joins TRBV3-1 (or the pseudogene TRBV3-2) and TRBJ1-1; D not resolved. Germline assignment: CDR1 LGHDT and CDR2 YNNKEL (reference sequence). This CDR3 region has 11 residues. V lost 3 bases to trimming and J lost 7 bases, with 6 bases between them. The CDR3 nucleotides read TGTGCCAGCAGCCACGGTGTTGAAGCTTTCTTT. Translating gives CASSHGVEAFF.

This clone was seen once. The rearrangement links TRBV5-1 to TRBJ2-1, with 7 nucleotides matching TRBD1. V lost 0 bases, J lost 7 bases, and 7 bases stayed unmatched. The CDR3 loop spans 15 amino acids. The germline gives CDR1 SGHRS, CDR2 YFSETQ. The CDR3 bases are TGCGCCAGCAGCTTGGCAGACAGGGAAGTAAATGAGCAGTTCTTC. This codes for CASSLADREVNEQFF.

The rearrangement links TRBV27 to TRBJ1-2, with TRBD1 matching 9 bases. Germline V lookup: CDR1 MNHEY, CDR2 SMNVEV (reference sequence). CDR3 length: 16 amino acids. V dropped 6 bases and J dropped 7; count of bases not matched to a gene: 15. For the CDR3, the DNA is TGTGCCAGCAGCACAGGGGGCGCAAGATTGGTAGGTGGCTACACCTTC. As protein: CASSTGGARLVGGYTF.

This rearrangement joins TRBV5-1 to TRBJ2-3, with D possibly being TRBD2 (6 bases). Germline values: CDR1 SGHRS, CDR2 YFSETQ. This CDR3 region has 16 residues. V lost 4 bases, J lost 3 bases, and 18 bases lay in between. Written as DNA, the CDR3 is TGCGCCAGCAGCACCGGTCGGGCCGCGGGAACAGATACGCAGTATTTT. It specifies CASSTGRAAGTDTQYF.

DNA for the CDR3: TGTGCCAGCAGTTTATTGGACAGGAAGAACACTGAAGCTTTCTTT. Translation: CASSLLDRKNTEAFF. The V call is TRBV28, the J call TRBJ1-1; 7 bases are a match to TRBD1. The CDR3 extends over 15 amino acids. With V trimmed by 1 base and J by 1 base, 3 bases remained unmatched. The germline CDR1 and CDR2 sequences are MDHEN and SYDVKM.

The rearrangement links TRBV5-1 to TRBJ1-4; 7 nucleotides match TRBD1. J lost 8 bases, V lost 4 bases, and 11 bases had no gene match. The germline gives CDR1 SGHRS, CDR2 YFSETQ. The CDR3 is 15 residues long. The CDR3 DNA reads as TGCGCCAGCAGCCCCGGACAGGAAGGGGCGGAAAAACTGTTTTTT. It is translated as CASSPGQEGAEKLFF.

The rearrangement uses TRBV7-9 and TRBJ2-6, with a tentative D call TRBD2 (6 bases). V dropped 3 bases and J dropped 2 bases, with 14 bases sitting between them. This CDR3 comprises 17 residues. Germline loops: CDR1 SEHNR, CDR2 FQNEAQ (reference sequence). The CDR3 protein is CASSFGQGGAGANVLTF. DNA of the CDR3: TGTGCCAGCAGCTTCGGCCAGGGCGGGGCTGGGGCCAACGTCCTGACTTTC. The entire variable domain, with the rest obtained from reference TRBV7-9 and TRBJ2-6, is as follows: DTGVSQNPRHKITKRGQNVTFRCDPISEHNRLYWYRQTLGQGPEFLTYFQNEAQLEKSRLLSDRFSAERPKGSFSTLEIQRTEQGDSAMYLCASSFGQGGAGANVLTFGAGSRLTVL.

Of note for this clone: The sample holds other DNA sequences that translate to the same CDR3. CDR3 bases: TGCGCCAGCAGCTTGGCTGCGGGGAACACTGAAGCTTTCTTT. Translating it yields CASSLAAGNTEAFF. The gene calls are TRBV5-1 and TRBJ1-1; D unclear. CDR3 length: 14 residues. Looked up from germline, CDR1 is SGHRS and CDR2 is YFSETQ. Trimming shortened V by 0 bases and J by 1 base, and 7 bases separated the two germline ends.

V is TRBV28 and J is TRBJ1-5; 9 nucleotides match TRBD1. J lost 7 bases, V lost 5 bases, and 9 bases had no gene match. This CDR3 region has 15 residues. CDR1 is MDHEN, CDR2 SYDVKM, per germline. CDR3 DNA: TGTGCCAGCAGTGTCACAGGGGGCCAGATACAGCCCCAGCATTTT. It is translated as CASSVTGGQIQPQHF.

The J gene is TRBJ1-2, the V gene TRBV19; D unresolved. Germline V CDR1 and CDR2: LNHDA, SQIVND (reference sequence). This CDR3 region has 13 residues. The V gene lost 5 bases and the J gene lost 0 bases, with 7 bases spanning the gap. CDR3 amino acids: CASSPEANYGYTF. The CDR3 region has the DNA TGTGCCAGTAGTCCAGAAGCTAACTATGGCTACACCTTC. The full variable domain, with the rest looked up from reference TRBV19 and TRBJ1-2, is DGGITQSPKYLFRKEGQNVTLSCEQNLNHDAMYWYRQDPGQGLRLIYYSQIVNDFQKGDIAEGYSVSREKKESFPLTVTSAQKNPTAFYLCASSPEANYGYTFGSGTRLTVV.

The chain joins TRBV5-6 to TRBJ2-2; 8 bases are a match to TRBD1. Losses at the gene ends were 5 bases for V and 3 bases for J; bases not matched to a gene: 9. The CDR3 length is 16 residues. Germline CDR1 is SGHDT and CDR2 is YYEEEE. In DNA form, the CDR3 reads TGTGCCAGCAGTCGTGCCGGGACAGGCTACACCGGGGAGCTGTTTTTT. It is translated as CASSRAGTGYTGELFF.

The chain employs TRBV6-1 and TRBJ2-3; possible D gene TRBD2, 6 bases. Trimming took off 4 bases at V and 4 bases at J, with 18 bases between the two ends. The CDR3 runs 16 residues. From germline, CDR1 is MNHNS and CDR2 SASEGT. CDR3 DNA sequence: TGTGCCAGCAGTGCCCACGGGACTCAGAAACCAGATACGCAGTATTTT. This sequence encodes CASSAHGTQKPDTQYF.

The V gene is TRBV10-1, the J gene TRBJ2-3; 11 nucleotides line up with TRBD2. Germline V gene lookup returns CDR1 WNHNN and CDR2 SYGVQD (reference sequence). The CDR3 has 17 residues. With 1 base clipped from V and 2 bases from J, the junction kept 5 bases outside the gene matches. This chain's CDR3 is CASSEWGLAETTDTQYF. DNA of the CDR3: TGCGCCAGCAGTGAGTGGGGACTAGCGGAGACCACAGATACGCAGTATTTT.

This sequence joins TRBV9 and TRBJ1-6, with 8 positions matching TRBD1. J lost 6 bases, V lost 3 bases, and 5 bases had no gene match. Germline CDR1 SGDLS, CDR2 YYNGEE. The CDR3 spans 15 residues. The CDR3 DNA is TGTGCCAGCAGCGGTTATACAGGGGGTAATTCACCCCTCCACTTT. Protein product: CASSGYTGGNSPLHF. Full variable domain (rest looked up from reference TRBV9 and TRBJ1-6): DSGVTQTPKHLITATGQRVTLRCSPRSGDLSVYWYQQSLDQGLQFLIQYYNGEERAKGNILERFSAQQFPDLHSELNLSSLELGDSALYFCASSGYTGGNSPLHFGNGTRLTVT.

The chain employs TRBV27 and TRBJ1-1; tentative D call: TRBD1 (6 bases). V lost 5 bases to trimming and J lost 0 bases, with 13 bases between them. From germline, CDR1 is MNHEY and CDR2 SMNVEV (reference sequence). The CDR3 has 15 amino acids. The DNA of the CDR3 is TGTGCCAGCAGTAAACAGGGAAACATGAACACTGAAGCTTTCTTT. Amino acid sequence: CASSKQGNMNTEAFF.

The CDR3 reads CASTPRREGNTEAFF. CDR3 sequence (DNA): TGTGCCAGCACTCCGAGGCGTGAAGGAAACACTGAAGCTTTCTTT. The rearrangement joins TRBV6-5 to TRBJ1-1; D is unclear. The CDR3 spans 15 residues. V gave up 7 bases and J gave up 2 bases, with 17 bases separating them. CDR1 is MNHEY, CDR2 SVGAGI, per germline.

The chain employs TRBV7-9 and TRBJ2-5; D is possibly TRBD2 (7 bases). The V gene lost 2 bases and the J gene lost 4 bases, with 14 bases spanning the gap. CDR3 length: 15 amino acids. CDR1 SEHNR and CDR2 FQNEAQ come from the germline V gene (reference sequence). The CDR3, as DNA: TGTGCCAGCAGCTTATCGGGGGGCAACTTAGAGACCCAGTACTTC. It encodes CASSLSGGNLETQYF.

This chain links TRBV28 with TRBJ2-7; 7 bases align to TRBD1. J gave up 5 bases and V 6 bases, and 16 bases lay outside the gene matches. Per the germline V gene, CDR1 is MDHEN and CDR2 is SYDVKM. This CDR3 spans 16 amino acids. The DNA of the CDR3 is TGTGCCAGCAGGGCTCCTTCGACAGGGAGAAACCACGAGCAGTACTTC. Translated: CASRAPSTGRNHEQYF.

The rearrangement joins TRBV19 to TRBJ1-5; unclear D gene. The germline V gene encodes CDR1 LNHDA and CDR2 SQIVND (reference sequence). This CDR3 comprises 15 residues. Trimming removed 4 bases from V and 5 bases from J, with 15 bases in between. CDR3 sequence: CASSTSPVADQPQHF. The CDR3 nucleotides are TGTGCCAGTAGTACATCCCCCGTGGCAGATCAGCCCCAGCATTTT.

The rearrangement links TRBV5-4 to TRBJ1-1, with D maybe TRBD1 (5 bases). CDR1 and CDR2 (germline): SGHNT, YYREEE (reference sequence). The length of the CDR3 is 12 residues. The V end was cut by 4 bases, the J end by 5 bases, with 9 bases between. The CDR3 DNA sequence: TGTGCCAGCAGCCCAGGGTTGACTGAAGCTTTCTTT. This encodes CASSPGLTEAFF. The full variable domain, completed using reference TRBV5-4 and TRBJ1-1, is ETGVTQSPTHLIKTRGQQVTLRCSSQSGHNTVSWYQQALGQGPQFIFQYYREEENGRGNFPPRFSGLQFPNYSSELNVNALELDDSALYLCASSPGLTEAFFGQGTRLTVV.

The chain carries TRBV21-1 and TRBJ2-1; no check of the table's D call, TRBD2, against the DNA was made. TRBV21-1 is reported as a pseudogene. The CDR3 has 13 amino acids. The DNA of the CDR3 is TGTGCCAGCAGCTTAGGAGGGGATGATGAGCAGTTCTTC. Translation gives CASSLGGDDEQFF.

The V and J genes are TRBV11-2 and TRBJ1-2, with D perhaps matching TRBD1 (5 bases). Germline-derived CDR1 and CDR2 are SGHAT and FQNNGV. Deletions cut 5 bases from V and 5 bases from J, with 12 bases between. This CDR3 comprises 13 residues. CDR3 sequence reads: CASSPDSTYGYTF. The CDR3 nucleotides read TGTGCCAGCAGCCCAGACAGTACTTATGGCTACACCTTC. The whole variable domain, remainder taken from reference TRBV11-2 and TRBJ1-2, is EAGVAQSPRYKIIEKRQSVAFWCNPISGHATLYWYQQILGQGPKLLIQFQNNGVVDDSQLPKDRFSAERLKGVDSTLKIQPAKLEDSAVYLCASSPDSTYGYTFGSGTRLTVV.

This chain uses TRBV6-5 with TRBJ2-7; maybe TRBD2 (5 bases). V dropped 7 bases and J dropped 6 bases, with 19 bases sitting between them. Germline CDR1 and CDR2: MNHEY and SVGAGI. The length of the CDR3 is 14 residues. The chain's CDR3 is CASTSRGIPPEQYF. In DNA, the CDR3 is TGTGCCAGCACCTCTAGAGGGATCCCCCCCGAGCAGTACTTC.

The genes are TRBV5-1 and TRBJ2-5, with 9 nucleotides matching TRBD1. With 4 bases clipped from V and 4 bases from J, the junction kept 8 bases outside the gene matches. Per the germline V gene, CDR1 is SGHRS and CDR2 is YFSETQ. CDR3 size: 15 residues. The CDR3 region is CASSDPRQGGETQYF. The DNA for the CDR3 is TGCGCCAGCAGCGACCCCCGACAGGGGGGAGAGACCCAGTACTTC.

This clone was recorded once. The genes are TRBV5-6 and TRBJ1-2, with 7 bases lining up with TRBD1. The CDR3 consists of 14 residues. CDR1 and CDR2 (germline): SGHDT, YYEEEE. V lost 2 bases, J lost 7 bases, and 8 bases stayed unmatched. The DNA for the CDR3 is TGTGCCAGCAGCTTCGCTTCAGACAGGGCTGGCTACACCTTC. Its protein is CASSFASDRAGYTF.

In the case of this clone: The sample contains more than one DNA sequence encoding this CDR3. The DNA of the CDR3 is TGCGCCAGCAGCTTCAGCGGGAGCTCCTACGAGCAGTACTTC. Translating gives CASSFSGSSYEQYF. The chain joins TRBV5-1 to TRBJ2-7; 8 bases are shared with TRBD2. From germline, CDR1 is SGHRS and CDR2 YFSETQ. The CDR3 is made up of 14 amino acids. J gave up 0 bases and V 2 bases, and 1 base lay outside the gene matches.

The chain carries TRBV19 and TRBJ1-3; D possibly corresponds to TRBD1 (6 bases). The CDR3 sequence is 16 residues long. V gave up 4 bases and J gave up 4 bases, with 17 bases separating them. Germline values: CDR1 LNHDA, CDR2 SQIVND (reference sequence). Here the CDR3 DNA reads TGTGCCAGTAGTAAGGAAATGGGGGCGCAAGGAAACACCATATATTTT. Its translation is CASSKEMGAQGNTIYF.

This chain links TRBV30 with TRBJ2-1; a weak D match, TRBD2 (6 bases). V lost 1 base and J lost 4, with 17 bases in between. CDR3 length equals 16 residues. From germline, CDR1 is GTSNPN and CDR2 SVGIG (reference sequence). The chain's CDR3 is CAWSAGSGSPYNEQFF. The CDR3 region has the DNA TGTGCCTGGAGTGCCGGTAGCGGCTCCCCGTACAATGAGCAGTTCTTC.

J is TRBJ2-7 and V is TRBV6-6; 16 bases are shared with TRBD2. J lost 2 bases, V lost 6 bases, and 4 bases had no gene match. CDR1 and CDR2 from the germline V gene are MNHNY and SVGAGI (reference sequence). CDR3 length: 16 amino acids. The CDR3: CASSHGTSGRAYEQYF. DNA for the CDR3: TGTGCCAGCAGCCACGGGACTAGCGGGAGGGCCTACGAGCAGTACTTC.

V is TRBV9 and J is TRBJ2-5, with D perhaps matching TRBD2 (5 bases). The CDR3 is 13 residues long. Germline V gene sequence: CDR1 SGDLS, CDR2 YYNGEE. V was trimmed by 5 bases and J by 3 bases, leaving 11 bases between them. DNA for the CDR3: TGTGCCAGCAGTGAGGGTCCAAAAGAGACCCAGTACTTC. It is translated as CASSEGPKETQYF.

Here the CDR3 reads CASSLWTVGETQYF. The CDR3 nucleotides read TGTGCCAGCAGTTTATGGACAGTCGGGGAGACCCAGTACTTC. The genes are TRBV28 and TRBJ2-5; TRBD1 is a possible D gene (5 bases). Germline CDR1 and CDR2: MDHEN and SYDVKM. The V gene lost 0 bases and the J gene lost 5 bases, with 10 bases spanning the gap. The CDR3 sequence is 14 residues long.